This entry lists 19 T cell receptor beta chains sequenced from one sample in a study of cytomegalovirus exposure and HLA in healthy donors. This table comes from immunoSEQ multiplex PCR, and its TCRdb copy is limited to in-frame clones, with some not included. The repertoire holds about 310,000 clones, roughly 90% seen once, with around 0.88% in the top ten. The material sequenced was PBMCs. The origin of the receptors is a man aged 25 to 45 in good health and CMV-seronegative.

CDR3 amino acids: CASSMGGYSYNSPLHF. The DNA for the CDR3 is TGTGCCAGCAGCATGGGGGGGTACTCCTATAATTCACCCCTCCACTTT. V is TRBV6-6 and J is TRBJ1-6; D may be TRBD1 (5 bases). V was pared by 6 bases and J by 0 bases, with 12 bases between. The CDR3 totals 16 residues. Germline-derived CDR1 and CDR2 are MNHNY and SVGAGI (reference sequence).

The V gene is TRBV6-6, the J gene TRBJ2-7; perhaps TRBD1 as D (6 bases). Trimming stripped 2 bases from V and 3 bases from J, with 14 bases between. This CDR3 contains 15 residues. Per the germline V gene, CDR1 is MNHNY and CDR2 is SVGAGI (reference sequence). The CDR3 here is CASSYADSFDYEQYF. DNA of the CDR3: TGTGCCAGCAGTTACGCGGACAGTTTCGACTACGAGCAGTACTTC.

The chain joins TRBV12-5 to TRBJ1-4; D not resolved. Germline lookup yields CDR1 LGHNT and CDR2 FRNRAP. V was trimmed by 0 bases and J by 5 bases, leaving 16 bases between them. There are 17 residues in the CDR3. The CDR3 nucleotides read TGTGCTAGTGGTTTGGTACTAATACCAGAAAAGAATGAAAAACTGTTTTTT. Residues: CASGLVLIPEKNEKLFF.

The rearrangement joins TRBV6-4 to TRBJ2-1, with 9 bases matching TRBD2. This CDR3 spans 14 amino acids. The V gene's germline CDR1 is MRHNA and CDR2 SNTAGT. V was pared by 4 bases and J by 4 bases, with 2 bases of the junction left unmatched. CDR3 protein: CASSVTSGYNEQFF. The CDR3 DNA sequence: TGTGCCAGCAGTGTAACTAGCGGGTACAATGAGCAGTTCTTC.

CDR3 protein: CASSRQGTSSGNTIYF. CDR3 DNA: TGCGCCAGCAGCAGGCAGGGGACGAGCTCTGGAAACACCATATATTTT. J is TRBJ1-3 and V is TRBV4-1; TRBD1 is a possible D gene (6 bases). The CDR3 has 16 amino acids. The germline gives CDR1 MGHRA, CDR2 YSYEKL. V gave up 5 bases and J gave up 0 bases, with 14 bases separating them.

The rearrangement joins TRBV27 to TRBJ1-1; 8 bases match TRBD1. Germline V CDR1 and CDR2: MNHEY, SMNVEV (reference sequence). J lost 0 bases, V lost 4 bases, and 1 base had no gene match. The CDR3 spans 14 residues. Here the CDR3 reads CASSSGGLNTEAFF. CDR3 DNA: TGTGCCAGCAGTTCAGGGGGCCTGAACACTGAAGCTTTCTTT.

The J gene is TRBJ2-2, the V gene TRBV30, with 11 positions matching TRBD1. V dropped 1 base and J dropped 5; count of bases not matched to a gene: 3. CDR3 size: 15 residues. The germline CDR1 and CDR2 sequences are GTSNPN and SVGIG (reference sequence). Written as DNA, the CDR3 is TGTGCCTGGAGTGGGGACAGGGGGAGTACCGGGGAGCTGTTTTTT. Translating gives CAWSGDRGSTGELFF.

The J gene is TRBJ2-7, the V gene TRBV12-5; the D gene is possibly TRBD2 (5 bases). Looked up from germline, CDR1 is LGHNT and CDR2 is FRNRAP. CDR3 length: 14 residues. Trimming took off 3 bases at V and 3 bases at J, with 12 bases between the two ends. The CDR3 protein is CASGFANGNYEQYF. The DNA for the CDR3 is TGTGCTAGTGGTTTCGCCAACGGGAACTACGAGCAGTACTTC.

The chain employs TRBV19 and TRBJ2-3; D remains ambiguous. Trimming pared 4 bases from V and 6 bases from J, leaving 5 bases between. The length of the CDR3 is 11 residues. CDR1 LNHDA and CDR2 SQIVND come from the germline V gene (reference sequence). The CDR3 DNA is TGTGCCAGTAGTAGAGGCGATACGCAGTATTTT. Its protein is CASSRGDTQYF.

The chain joins TRBV18 to TRBJ2-1, with D possibly matching TRBD1 (8 bases). CDR3 length: 14 residues. Per germline, CDR1 KGHSH and CDR2 LQKENI. V was trimmed by 0 bases and J by 9 bases, leaving 12 bases between them. The CDR3 spells CASSPPTGGGEQFF. DNA for the CDR3: TGTGCCAGCTCACCACCTACAGGGGGGGGTGAGCAGTTCTTC.

The V and J genes are TRBV5-5 and TRBJ1-4; D gene ambiguous. CDR1 and CDR2 from the germline V gene are SGHKS and YYEKEE (reference sequence). This CDR3 is built from 14 residues. The V end was cut by 1 base, the J end by 10 bases, with 14 bases between. The CDR3, as DNA: TGTGCCAGCAGCTTGATAAGTTCAGTACGAAAACTGTTTTTT. Residues: CASSLISSVRKLFF.

The V and J genes are TRBV7-9 and TRBJ1-2, with D unclear. V lost 5 bases and J 0 bases, leaving 16 bases between the germline ends. CDR1 is SEHNR and CDR2 is FQNEAQ in the germline V gene (reference sequence). The CDR3 has 16 amino acids. The CDR3 region is CASSPLAGAANYGYTF. The CDR3, as DNA: TGTGCCAGCAGCCCCCTCGCGGGTGCGGCTAACTATGGCTACACCTTC.

The chain links TRBV18 to TRBJ1-5; D is uncertain. Germline V lookup: CDR1 KGHSH, CDR2 LQKENI. The CDR3 contains 15 residues. The germline V and J ends were trimmed by 4 bases and 5 bases, with 15 bases remaining between them. The CDR3 region is CASSLEASKHQPQHF. CDR3 sequence (DNA): TGTGCCAGCTCACTAGAGGCCTCAAAACATCAGCCCCAGCATTTT.

The rearrangement uses TRBV15 and TRBJ1-1; no clear D. The V gene lost 2 bases and the J gene lost 1 base, with 17 bases spanning the gap. From germline, CDR1 is LNHNV and CDR2 YYDKDF (reference sequence). The CDR3 is 17 residues long. DNA of the CDR3: TGTGCCACCAGCAGATCCCCTAATTATTGGGCGAACACTGAAGCTTTCTTT. This sequence encodes CATSRSPNYWANTEAFF.

This chain's CDR3 is CASSLEVGGNSPLHF. Here the CDR3 DNA reads TGTGCCAGCAGCTTAGAGGTGGGGGGGAATTCACCCCTCCACTTT. The chain uses TRBV7-9 and TRBJ1-6, with a tentative D call TRBD1 (5 bases). The CDR3 totals 15 residues. Germline V gene data show CDR1 as SEHNR and CDR2 as FQNEAQ (reference sequence). V was shortened by 1 base and J by 7 bases, with 11 bases between the two germline ends.

This rearrangement joins TRBV7-8 to TRBJ1-3; 8 bases agree with TRBD1. Unmatched junction bases numbered 8, after V lost 5 bases and J lost 5 bases. This CDR3 is built from 15 residues. Per germline, CDR1 SGHVS and CDR2 FQNEAQ. The DNA for the CDR3 is TGTGCCAGCAGCACCGGACAGGGAGGGAGAAACACCATATATTTT. Protein product: CASSTGQGGRNTIYF.

V usage is TRBV5-1 and J usage is TRBJ2-3; 8 bases line up with TRBD2. The CDR3 is 16 residues long. Germline V gene data show CDR1 as SGHRS and CDR2 as YFSETQ. V lost 1 base, J lost 2 bases, and 6 bases stayed unmatched. In DNA, the CDR3 is TGCGCCAGCAGCTTGTCTGGCGGGGGGCTCACAGATACGCAGTATTTT. Amino acid sequence: CASSLSGGGLTDTQYF.

The chain has TRBV4-2 and TRBJ2-2; D is unclear. This CDR3 is built from 13 residues. The V end was cut by 1 base, the J end by 6 bases, with 6 bases between. Germline CDR1 and CDR2: LGHNA and YNFKEQ. In nucleotides, the CDR3 is TGTGCCAGCAGCCAAGCAGATCCCGGGGAGCTGTTTTTT. Encoded protein: CASSQADPGELFF.

The chain links TRBV19 to TRBJ1-5; possibly TRBD1 for D (5 bases). Germline V gene lookup returns CDR1 LNHDA and CDR2 SQIVND (reference sequence). The V end was cut by 5 bases, the J end by 3 bases, with 8 bases between. The CDR3 consists of 13 residues. The CDR3 protein is CASSPDNNQPQHF. The CDR3 DNA reads TGTGCCAGTAGTCCGGACAACAATCAGCCCCAGCATTTT.